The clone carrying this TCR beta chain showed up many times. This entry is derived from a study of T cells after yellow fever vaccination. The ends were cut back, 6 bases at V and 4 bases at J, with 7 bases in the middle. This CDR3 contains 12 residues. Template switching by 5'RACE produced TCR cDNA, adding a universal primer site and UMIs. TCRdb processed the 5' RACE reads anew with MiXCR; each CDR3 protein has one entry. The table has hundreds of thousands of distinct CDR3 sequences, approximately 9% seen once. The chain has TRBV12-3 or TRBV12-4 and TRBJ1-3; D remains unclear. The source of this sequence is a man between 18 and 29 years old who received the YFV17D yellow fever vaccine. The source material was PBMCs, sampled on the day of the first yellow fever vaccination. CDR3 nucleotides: TGTGCCAGCAGCCAAACCGGAAACACCATATATTTT. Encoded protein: CASSQTGNTIYF.